The rows below give T cell receptor beta chains drawn from one sample of a study of blood T cell repertoires in COVID-19. Only in-frame clones appear in the TCRdb table, and some are missing; sequencing was by immunoSEQ multiplex PCR. The table has about 120,000 clones, around 81% seen once. Sequenced: peripheral blood. These receptors were obtained from a man aged 25 to 40 with COVID-19, enrolled during active disease. CDR3s include the opening cysteine and the closing phenylalanine or tryptophan. D genes are given only for firm matches. Only some rows state a clone size, as once, few, many or a class for expanded clones.

D gene: NA; J gene: TRBJ1-4; V gene: TRBV2; CDR3 length: 12; clone size: NA; CDR3 protein: CASSIQGEKLFF; CDR3 DNA: TGTGCCAGCAGTATCCAGGGTGAAAAACTGTTTTTT
D gene: TRBD1; J gene: TRBJ2-7; V gene: TRBV19; CDR3 length: 15; clone size: NA; CDR3 protein: CASSTGGQGKGEQYF; CDR3 DNA: TGTGCCAGTAGTACGGGGGGACAGGGGAAGGGCGAGCAGTACTTC
D gene: TRBD1; J gene: TRBJ1-4; V gene: TRBV5-8; CDR3 length: 19; clone size: many; CDR3 protein: CASSLAVSDRGRRREKLFF; CDR3 DNA: TGTGCCAGCAGCTTGGCCGTGTCGGACAGGGGCCGTAGGAGGGAAAAACTGTTTTTT
D gene: TRBD2; J gene: TRBJ2-7; V gene: TRBV4-2; CDR3 length: 18; clone size: NA; CDR3 protein: CASSQDKGTGGLSYEQYF; CDR3 DNA: TGTGCCAGCAGCCAAGATAAAGGAACGGGAGGCCTCTCCTACGAGCAGTACTTC
D gene: TRBD1; J gene: TRBJ1-2; V gene: TRBV19; CDR3 length: 13; clone size: NA; CDR3 protein: CASSRDSKYGYTF; CDR3 DNA: TGTGCCAGTAGCCGGGACAGTAAATATGGCTACACCTTC
D gene: TRBD2; J gene: TRBJ2-1; V gene: TRBV6-6; CDR3 length: 14; clone size: NA; CDR3 protein: CATTQLAGYNEQFF; CDR3 DNA: TGTGCCACCACCCAACTAGCGGGGTACAATGAGCAGTTCTTC
D gene: NA; J gene: TRBJ1-5; V gene: TRBV7-8; CDR3 length: 13; clone size: NA; CDR3 protein: CASRGAGNQPQHF; CDR3 DNA: TGTGCCAGCAGAGGGGCGGGCAATCAGCCCCAGCATTTT
D gene: NA; J gene: TRBJ2-6; V gene: TRBV19; CDR3 length: 17; clone size: NA; CDR3 protein: CASTLSSGISGANVLTF; CDR3 DNA: TGTGCCAGTACGCTCTCGAGTGGTATCTCTGGGGCCAACGTCCTGACTTTC
D gene: NA; J gene: TRBJ2-1; V gene: TRBV15; CDR3 length: 15; clone size: NA; CDR3 protein: CATSRDRTSYNEQFF; CDR3 DNA: TGTGCCACCAGCAGAGACAGAACCTCCTACAATGAGCAGTTCTTC
D gene: NA; J gene: TRBJ1-2; V gene: TRBV2; CDR3 length: 16; clone size: NA; CDR3 protein: CASSTETSGGRSGYTF; CDR3 DNA: TGTGCCAGCAGCACAGAAACGAGCGGAGGGAGGTCTGGCTACACCTTC
D gene: NA; J gene: TRBJ2-3; V gene: TRBV18; CDR3 length: 14; clone size: NA; CDR3 protein: CASSPPFRGTTQYF; CDR3 DNA: TGTGCCAGCTCACCACCGTTTCGGGGGACCACGCAGTATTTT
D gene: NA; J gene: TRBJ2-6; V gene: TRBV21-1; CDR3 length: 19; clone size: NA; CDR3 protein: CARKRAGLAGFSGANVLTF; CDR3 DNA: TGTGCCAGGAAAAGGGCGGGACTAGCGGGATTCTCTGGGGCCAACGTCCTGACTTTC
D gene: NA; J gene: TRBJ2-5; V gene: TRBV3-1/TRBV3-2; CDR3 length: 16; clone size: NA; CDR3 protein: CASSQEPGGSSETQYF; CDR3 DNA: TGTGCCAGCAGCCAAGAACCAGGAGGGAGTAGTGAGACCCAGTACTTC
D gene: NA; J gene: TRBJ1-6; V gene: TRBV9; CDR3 length: 16; clone size: NA; CDR3 protein: CASSGQASSYNSPLHF; CDR3 DNA: TGTGCCAGCAGCGGACAGGCGAGCTCCTATAATTCACCCCTCCACTTT
D gene: NA; J gene: TRBJ2-1; V gene: TRBV7-3; CDR3 length: 11; clone size: NA; CDR3 protein: CASSLAGEQFF; CDR3 DNA: TGTGCCAGCAGCTTAGCGGGCGAGCAGTTCTTC
D gene: NA; J gene: TRBJ2-7; V gene: TRBV6-2/TRBV6-3; CDR3 length: 17; clone size: NA; CDR3 protein: CASSYHLGVPLSYEQYF; CDR3 DNA: TGTGCCAGCAGTTATCACCTCGGGGTCCCCCTTTCCTACGAGCAGTACTTC
D gene: TRBD1; J gene: TRBJ1-2; V gene: TRBV27; CDR3 length: 16; clone size: NA; CDR3 protein: CASITPLNRGRSDYTF; CDR3 DNA: TGTGCCAGTATCACCCCCCTAAATAGGGGGCGTAGTGACTACACCTTC
D gene: NA; J gene: TRBJ1-5; V gene: TRBV27; CDR3 length: 13; clone size: NA; CDR3 protein: CASSFNSNQPQHF; CDR3 DNA: TGTGCCAGCAGTTTTAACAGTAATCAGCCCCAGCATTTT
D gene: NA; J gene: TRBJ1-4; V gene: TRBV7-9; CDR3 length: 17; clone size: NA; CDR3 protein: CASSLTLLNDGDEKLFF; CDR3 DNA: TGTGCCAGCAGTCTCACCCTTCTCAACGACGGGGATGAAAAACTGTTTTTT
D gene: TRBD1; J gene: TRBJ1-6; V gene: TRBV5-8; CDR3 length: 14; clone size: NA; CDR3 protein: CASSRTGTGSPLHF; CDR3 DNA: TGTGCCAGCAGCCGGACAGGGACAGGATCACCCCTCCACTTT
D gene: TRBD1; J gene: TRBJ1-6; V gene: TRBV6-5; CDR3 length: 12; clone size: NA; CDR3 protein: CASGTVIGTLHF; CDR3 DNA: TGTGCCAGTGGGACAGTGATCGGGACCCTCCACTTT
D gene: NA; J gene: TRBJ1-2; V gene: TRBV20-1; CDR3 length: 11; clone size: NA; CDR3 protein: CSVNLMYGYTF; CDR3 DNA: TGCAGTGTTAACCTAATGTATGGCTACACCTTC
D gene: TRBD1; J gene: TRBJ1-1; V gene: TRBV11-1; CDR3 length: 14; clone size: NA; CDR3 protein: CASSLGQGDTEAFF; CDR3 DNA: TGTGCCAGCAGCTTAGGACAGGGAGATACTGAAGCTTTCTTT
D gene: NA; J gene: TRBJ2-5; V gene: TRBV12-3/TRBV12-4; CDR3 length: 13; clone size: NA; CDR3 protein: CASSLAGGETQYF; CDR3 DNA: TGTGCCAGCAGTTTAGCAGGAGGGGAGACCCAGTACTTC
D gene: NA; J gene: TRBJ2-2; V gene: TRBV5-1; CDR3 length: 15; clone size: NA; CDR3 protein: CASSPLGPTTGELFF; CDR3 DNA: TGCGCCAGCAGCCCCTTGGGGCCCACCACCGGGGAGCTGTTTTTT
D gene: TRBD1; J gene: TRBJ1-1; V gene: TRBV30; CDR3 length: 16; clone size: few; CDR3 protein: CAWSFRDRGRWAEAFF; CDR3 DNA: TGTGCCTGGAGTTTCCGGGACAGGGGGCGCTGGGCTGAAGCTTTCTTT